The rows below give T cell receptor beta chains drawn from one sample of a study of cytomegalovirus exposure and HLA in healthy donors. Clones were read by immunoSEQ multiplex PCR, and TCRdb kept only the in-frame ones, dropping some. The sample shows over 100,000 clones, approximately 67% of them seen only once. The sample consisted of PBMCs. The receptors shown here come from a man in his late teens or twenties in good health and CMV-seronegative. Both conserved end residues are part of each CDR3. The D gene is left open where the match is weak. Only part of the rows carry a size: once, few, many, or a class if the clone is expanded.

clone size	J gene	V gene	D gene	CDR3 DNA	CDR3 protein
-	TRBJ2-7	TRBV7-9	-	TGTGCCAGCAGCCCGACAAGACAGGAAGAGTACTACGAGCAGTACTTC	CASSPTRQEEYYEQYF
-	TRBJ1-5	TRBV6-5	-	TGTGCCAGCAGCCTTACGTCAGGGGGCAATCAGCCCCAGCATTTT	CASSLTSGGNQPQHF
-	TRBJ1-2	TRBV28	-	TGTGCCAGCACCCCAATTTGGCCAAGTGGCTACACCTTC	CASTPIWPSGYTF
-	TRBJ2-7	TRBV7-9	TRBD1	TGTTCCAGCAGCTTCGCCGGGACAGATGCAGACTTC	CSSSFAGTDADF
-	TRBJ1-2	TRBV25-1	-	TGTGCCAGCAGTTTGGGACAACCTCTTGGGATATATGGCTACACCTTC	CASSLGQPLGIYGYTF
-	TRBJ2-7	TRBV11-2	-	TGTGCCAGCAGCCCCTCCTACTACGAGCAGTACTTC	CASSPSYYEQYF
-	TRBJ2-3	TRBV7-9	-	TGTGCCAGCAGTCGGACTACAGATACGCAGTATTTT	CASSRTTDTQYF
few	TRBJ2-5	TRBV4-1	TRBD2	TGCGCCAGCAGCCAAGCGAGGGCGGGAGGGGAGACCCAGTACTTC	CASSQARAGGETQYF
-	TRBJ2-1	TRBV7-9	-	TGTGCCAGCAGCATCGACAGGCCCCTCTACAATGAGCAGTTCTTC	CASSIDRPLYNEQFF
-	TRBJ2-5	TRBV7-6	TRBD1	TGTGCCAGCAGCTCGACAGGGGGGGGAGAGACCCAGTACTTC	CASSSTGGGETQYF
-	TRBJ1-1	TRBV5-1	-	TGCGCCTGCAGCTCAACCGGGACAAGGAAGAACACTGAAGCTTTCTTT	CACSSTGTRKNTEAFF
once	TRBJ2-7	TRBV7-9	TRBD2	TGTGCCAGCAGCAAGGGACTAGCTGCTTACGAGCAGTACTTC	CASSKGLAAYEQYF
-	TRBJ2-1	TRBV4-3	TRBD2	TGCGCCAGCAGCCAAGATCTTAGCCTAGCGGGTGAGCAGTTCTTC	CASSQDLSLAGEQFF
-	TRBJ2-2	TRBV5-1	TRBD2	TGCGCCAGCAGTTTCGCGGGTGGCGGGAGTCAAGACATCGGGGAGCTGTTTTTT	CASSFAGGGSQDIGELFF
few	TRBJ1-1	TRBV5-1	TRBD1	TGCGCCAGCAGCTTGGCAGGACAGGGCACTGAAGCTTTCTTT	CASSLAGQGTEAFF
-	TRBJ2-1	TRBV7-9	-	TGTTCCAGCAGCTCACGGCTAGCCTACAATGAGCAGTTCTTC	CSSSSRLAYNEQFF
-	TRBJ2-7	TRBV28	TRBD2	TGTGCCAGCAGTTCTCCACCGGGACTAACCAGCTTC	CASSSPPGLTSF
-	TRBJ2-1	TRBV29-1	TRBD1	TGCAGCGGAAAGACAGGGTGGGATAATGAGCAGTTCTTC	CSGKTGWDNEQFF
-	TRBJ1-4	TRBV28	-	TGTGCCAGCAGTTTGGGTCAGGGGAGTGAAAAACTGTTTTTT	CASSLGQGSEKLFF
-	TRBJ1-1	TRBV20-1	-	TGCAGTGCTAGTGGGAGGACTGAAGCTTTCTTT	CSASGRTEAFF
-	TRBJ2-3	TRBV11-3	-	TGTGCCAGCAGCTCGTGGACTTCCCGCACAGATACGCAGTATTTT	CASSSWTSRTDTQYF
-	TRBJ1-1	TRBV5-1	-	TGCGCCAGCAGCTCCTCAGGCCCTGAAGCTTTCTTT	CASSSSGPEAFF
few	TRBJ1-1	TRBV29-1	-	TGCAGCGTTGAAGTCTCAGGGTGGACGCCTGAAGCTTTCTTT	CSVEVSGWTPEAFF
-	TRBJ2-5	TRBV7-9	-	TGTGCCAGCAGCCCAGCAGGGTGGGAGACCCAGTACTTC	CASSPAGWETQYF
-	TRBJ2-5	TRBV5-4	-	TGTGCCAGCAGAAGGGACTCCCAAGAGACCCAGTACTTC	CASRRDSQETQYF
few	TRBJ2-7	TRBV7-6	TRBD2	TGTGCCAGCAGCTCCGGGACTAGCGGCGGAGAGCAGTACTTC	CASSSGTSGGEQYF
-	TRBJ2-6	TRBV5-1	TRBD1	TGCGCCAGCAGCTTGGCCTCACAGGGGAACTCTGGGGCCAACGTCCTGACTTTC	CASSLASQGNSGANVLTF
-	TRBJ2-3	TRBV29-1	TRBD2	TGCAGCGTTGAAGGGGGACTAGCGGGATTCACAGATACGCAGTATTTT	CSVEGGLAGFTDTQYF
few	TRBJ1-1	TRBV5-6	-	TGTGCCAGCAGCTTGGGACAGCTTGAAGCTTTCTTT	CASSLGQLEAFF
-	TRBJ2-1	TRBV7-9	TRBD2	TGTGCCAGCAGCTTAGGAGGCGGGAGCGCATACAATGAGCAGTTCTTC	CASSLGGGSAYNEQFF
-	TRBJ1-2	TRBV27	-	TGTGCCAGCGGGGCAGGGCATGGCTACACCTTC	CASGAGHGYTF
-	TRBJ1-1	TRBV10-3	TRBD1	TGTGCCATCAACTCACAGGGGGCGAACACTGAAGCTTTCTTT	CAINSQGANTEAFF
few	TRBJ1-6	TRBV10-3	-	TGTGCCATCAAGCGGACGGAGAATAATTCACCCCTCCACTTT	CAIKRTENNSPLHF
-	TRBJ2-3	TRBV28	-	TGTGCCAGCAGTTTCGACTATAGGCGCCCAGATACGCAGTATTTT	CASSFDYRRPDTQYF
few	TRBJ2-1	TRBV5-1	TRBD2	TGCGCCAGCAGCTCCCGACTAGCGGGAGAGAGCCCCCGTAATGAGCAGTTCTTC	CASSSRLAGESPRNEQFF
few	TRBJ1-2	TRBV30	-	TGTGCCTGGAGCCTGAGGGGGTTTCTTGGCTACACCTTC	CAWSLRGFLGYTF
few	TRBJ2-7	TRBV5-6	TRBD2	TGTGCCAGCAGCTATGGACTAGCGGGAGTCGCGAACGAGCAGTACTTC	CASSYGLAGVANEQYF
-	TRBJ1-2	TRBV10-3	-	TGTGCCATCACCGGGACAACGAGGGGCTACACCTTC	CAITGTTRGYTF
-	TRBJ2-1	TRBV6-1	-	TGTGCCAGCAGTGCACTAACAGGGAAGAGGGACAATGAGCAGTTCTTC	CASSALTGKRDNEQFF
-	TRBJ1-2	TRBV5-4	-	TGTGCCAGCAGCTCGGTCGGGACTGCCGTTACCGGCTACACCTTC	CASSSVGTAVTGYTF
-	TRBJ2-7	TRBV10-2	-	TGCGCCAGCAGTGAGGCGGCAGCCTCCTACGAGCAGTACTTC	CASSEAAASYEQYF
-	TRBJ1-2	TRBV5-1	TRBD1	TGCGCCAGCAGCGGGGACAGGGGGGACTATGGCTACACCTTC	CASSGDRGDYGYTF
few	TRBJ1-3	TRBV27	-	TGTGCCAGCAGTTTAGGCACAGGACCAAGGGACACCATATATTTT	CASSLGTGPRDTIYF
-	TRBJ2-1	TRBV6-1	-	TGTGCCAGCAGTGAAGCTCGGTCACTATCATACAATGAGCAGTTCTTC	CASSEARSLSYNEQFF
-	TRBJ2-1	TRBV14	TRBD2	TGTGCCAGCAGCCCCAGGGCGACTGGCGGGGGGTTGTACAATGAGCAGTTCTTC	CASSPRATGGGLYNEQFF
few	TRBJ1-1	TRBV11-2	-	TGTGCCAGCAGGTTGGGACCCAGGGGTCGAGGGAACACTGAAGCTTTCTTT	CASRLGPRGRGNTEAFF
-	TRBJ1-5	TRBV19	-	TGTGCCAGTGGAGGAAGGATTAGCAATCAGCCCCAGCATTTT	CASGGRISNQPQHF
-	TRBJ2-2	TRBV6-5	-	TGTGCCAGCAGTTACCCCCAGGGCGCGAACACCGGGGAGCTGTTTTTT	CASSYPQGANTGELFF
-	TRBJ2-1	TRBV28	TRBD1	TGTGCCAGCAGTTCCAGGGACAGAGGCTACTACTACAATGAGCAGTTCTTC	CASSSRDRGYYYNEQFF
-	TRBJ2-7	TRBV11-2	-	TGTGCCAGCAGCTTAGGTAACCAGCGGGCCCTGAGGGACGAGCAGTACTTC	CASSLGNQRALRDEQYF
-	TRBJ1-1	TRBV19	TRBD1	TGTGCCAGTAGTACGGACAGGGAGAAGCACACTGAAGCTTTCTTT	CASSTDREKHTEAFF
-	TRBJ1-2	TRBV25-1	TRBD1	TGTGCCAGCAGGGGGGACAGCGCCTATGGCTACACCTTC	CASRGDSAYGYTF
once	TRBJ1-5	TRBV11-2	TRBD1	TGTGCCAGCAGCCTGACCGGGACAGTTGATCAGCCCCAGCATTTT	CASSLTGTVDQPQHF
few	TRBJ1-2	TRBV4-2	-	TGTGCCAGCAGCCAAGTACCAGGGGCGGTTAATGGCTACACCTTC	CASSQVPGAVNGYTF
-	TRBJ1-4	TRBV9	TRBD1	TGTGCCAGCAGCGCGTTGGGTGAGGACAGGGAAAAACTGTTTTTT	CASSALGEDREKLFF
-	TRBJ2-1	TRBV9	TRBD1	TGTGCCAGCGCCGGGACAGGGTCCAAAAATGAGCAGTTCTTC	CASAGTGSKNEQFF
-	TRBJ2-1	TRBV4-3	TRBD2	TGCGCCAGCAGCCAGGAACCGGGACTAGCCGCAAATGAGCAGTTCTTC	CASSQEPGLAANEQFF